Below are 21 T cell receptor beta chains sequenced from a single sample in a study of beta chain features in type 1 diabetes. The study reverse transcribed the entire isolated RNA, so it sequenced expressed TCRB transcripts. Libraries were prepared by immunoSEQ multiplex PCR; TCRdb keeps only in-frame clonotypes and omits some of them. Altogether under 900,000 clones are present, roughly 15% being singletons, with the ten largest covering roughly 0.025%. Sequencing used naive CD4+ T cells from blood. The receptors were sampled from a woman in her late teens or twenties in good health.

V gene TRBV7-2 combines with J gene TRBJ1-2; weak D call: TRBD1 (6 bases). Germline assignment: CDR1 SGHTA and CDR2 FQGNSA. V was trimmed by 5 bases and J by 0 bases, leaving 16 bases between them. CDR3 size: 16 residues. The CDR3 here is CASSQRGTRTNYGYTF. The CDR3 coding sequence is TGTGCCAGCAGCCAAAGGGGGACACGAACTAACTATGGCTACACCTTC.

This clone turned up a few times. The V and J genes are TRBV7-9 and TRBJ1-2, with D unresolved. The germline V gene encodes CDR1 SEHNR and CDR2 FQNEAQ (reference sequence). The CDR3 length is 14 residues. V lost 5 bases and J 3 bases, leaving 13 bases between the germline ends. The CDR3 nucleotides read TGTGCCAGCAGCCGCGAGACCCTCGACTATGGCTACACCTTC. The encoded protein is CASSRETLDYGYTF.

The V gene is TRBV4-2, the J gene TRBJ2-5; weak D call: TRBD2 (5 bases). Trimming left V 0 bases short and J 4 bases short, with 12 bases between. The CDR3 is made up of 15 amino acids. CDR1 is LGHNA, CDR2 YNFKEQ, per germline. The CDR3 here is CASSQDYTRGETQYF. For the CDR3, the DNA is TGTGCCAGCAGCCAAGATTACACTAGAGGAGAGACCCAGTACTTC.

Points on this clone: This CDR3 is also generated by other DNA sequences in the sample. The V gene is TRBV19, the J gene TRBJ2-2; no reliable D call. Looked up from germline, CDR1 is LNHDA and CDR2 is SQIVND (reference sequence). The CDR3 is 14 residues long. The V end was cut by 3 bases, the J end by 2 bases, with 7 bases between. The chain's CDR3 is CASSISGNTGELFF. CDR3 nucleotide sequence: TGTGCCAGTAGTATTTCCGGAAACACCGGGGAGCTGTTTTTT.

This clone was seen a handful of times. The genes are TRBV6-5 and TRBJ1-2; D gene uncertain. V lost 6 bases and J lost 2, with 16 bases in between. The CDR3 totals 15 residues. Per germline, CDR1 MNHEY and CDR2 SVGAGI. The CDR3 nucleotides are TGTGCCAGCAGCAGAACACAAGGCCCCAACTATGGCTACACCTTC. This gives the protein CASSRTQGPNYGYTF.

This clone was picked up a small number of times. J is TRBJ2-5 and V is TRBV6-5; D unresolved. The CDR3 totals 14 residues. Germline V gene sequence: CDR1 MNHEY, CDR2 SVGAGI. V was clipped by 0 bases and J by 1 base, with 6 bases between them. The CDR3 DNA is TGTGCCAGCAGTTACTCCGCTCTCCAAGAGACCCAGTACTTC. It encodes CASSYSALQETQYF.

V and J are TRBV2 and TRBJ2-7; 8 bases align to TRBD1. Germline V lookup: CDR1 SNHLY, CDR2 FYNNEI. V lost 6 bases and J lost 4; bases outside the gene matches: 8. This CDR3 spans 14 amino acids. DNA for the CDR3: TGTGCCAGCAGGGTCGACAGGGGCCGGTACGAGCAGTACTTC. It encodes CASRVDRGRYEQYF.

The rearrangement joins TRBV7-9 to TRBJ2-7; 9 bases agree with TRBD1. Germline V CDR1 and CDR2: SEHNR, FQNEAQ (reference sequence). V lost 5 bases to trimming and J lost 9 bases; unmatched junction nucleotides: 8. The CDR3 extends over 13 amino acids. CDR3 loop: CASSKGDREPQYF. In DNA, the CDR3 is TGTGCCAGCAGCAAGGGGGACAGGGAACCGCAGTACTTC.

A note on this clone: In the same sample, other DNA sequences code for this CDR3. The chain joins TRBV7-9 to TRBJ2-7, with 10 nucleotides matching TRBD2. V lost 5 bases and J lost 3; bases outside the gene matches: 4. CDR3 length equals 14 residues. Germline-derived CDR1 and CDR2 are SEHNR and FQNEAQ (reference sequence). This CDR3 is CASSPRTSGYEQYF. The DNA of the CDR3 is TGTGCCAGCAGCCCCCGGACTAGCGGCTACGAGCAGTACTTC.

In this sample, this clone turned up a few times. The chain joins TRBV2 to TRBJ1-4; no definite D call. The ends were cut back, 6 bases at V and 0 bases at J, with 8 bases in the middle. There are 14 residues in the CDR3. Germline V gene sequence: CDR1 SNHLY, CDR2 FYNNEI. The CDR3 here is CASRTEATNEKLFF. The CDR3 DNA follows: TGTGCCAGCAGAACAGAGGCAACTAATGAAAAACTGTTTTTT.

This clone came up a few times. The genes are TRBV28 and TRBJ1-5; tentative D call: TRBD1 (6 bases). With 5 bases removed from V and 4 bases from J, the gap between germline ends came to 15 bases. CDR3 size: 15 residues. Germline loops: CDR1 MDHEN, CDR2 SYDVKM. CDR3 sequence (DNA): TGTGCCAGCAGTACAGCGGGGGCGGAAAATCAGCCCCAGCATTTT. As protein: CASSTAGAENQPQHF.

The V call is TRBV4-3, the J call TRBJ2-1, with D hard to call. The V and J ends lost 1 base and 5 bases respectively, with 6 bases between them. The CDR3 has 13 amino acids. The V gene's germline CDR1 is LGHNA and CDR2 YSLEER. CDR3 DNA: TGCGCCAGCAGCCAAGCGGCTAACAATGAGCAGTTCTTC. Translating it yields CASSQAANNEQFF.

The sample holds a few counts of this clone. CDR3 residues: CASSLGQGLLLEEQYF. In DNA form, the CDR3 reads TGCGCCAGCAGCTTGGGACAGGGTCTCCTCCTGGAAGAGCAGTACTTC. The V and J genes are TRBV5-1 and TRBJ2-7; 7 positions match TRBD1. Looked up from germline, CDR1 is SGHRS and CDR2 is YFSETQ. J gave up 7 bases and V 0 bases, and 13 bases lay outside the gene matches. CDR3 length: 16 amino acids.

CDR3 in amino acids: CASSDRGKNEKLFF. The CDR3 nucleotides read TGTGCCAGCAGCGACAGGGGAAAAAATGAAAAACTGTTTTTT. The rearrangement joins TRBV4-2 to TRBJ1-4; 8 nucleotides align to TRBD1. Germline V gene sequence: CDR1 LGHNA, CDR2 YNFKEQ. This CDR3 has 14 residues. The V segment lost 5 bases and the J segment 5 bases; nucleotides outside the gene matches: 4.

The chain combines TRBV28 with TRBJ2-1; 8 positions match TRBD1. Trimming cost V 8 bases and J 6 bases; bases outside gene matches: 6. The CDR3 spans 13 residues. CDR1 is MDHEN and CDR2 is SYDVKM in the germline V gene. The CDR3 loop is CASPGQVSNEQFF. Here the CDR3 DNA reads TGTGCCAGCCCGGGACAGGTTTCCAATGAGCAGTTCTTC.

This clone was seen a handful of times. Other DNA sequences from this sample encode an identical CDR3 as well. This chain uses TRBV5-6 with TRBJ2-1, with no clear D. CDR1 and CDR2 (germline): SGHDT, YYEEEE. Trimming took off 0 bases at V and 7 bases at J, with 5 bases between the two ends. CDR3 size: 12 residues. The CDR3 protein is CASSLEHNEQFF. CDR3 nucleotides: TGTGCCAGCAGCTTGGAGCATAATGAGCAGTTCTTC.

The chain recombines TRBV4-3 with TRBJ2-4, with TRBD2 as a possible D gene (6 bases). The germline V and J ends were trimmed by 1 base and 0 bases, with 16 bases remaining between them. The CDR3 is 18 residues long. Germline CDR1 reads LGHNA; CDR2 reads YSLEER. CDR3 DNA: TGCGCCAGCAGCCAAGGCCGTCTACCGGGACTAGCCAAAAACATTCAGTACTTC. Amino acids: CASSQGRLPGLAKNIQYF.

This chain connects TRBV5-5 to TRBJ2-3; TRBD2 agrees at 11 bases. Germline trimming cut 4 bases from V and 2 bases from J; bases unmatched to any gene: 6. The CDR3 spans 16 residues. Germline CDR1 reads SGHKS; CDR2 reads YYEKEE (reference sequence). CDR3 sequence (DNA): TGTGCCAGCAGCCGTGGGACTAGCGGCCTCACAGATACGCAGTATTTT. Its protein product is CASSRGTSGLTDTQYF.

The rearrangement uses TRBV19 and TRBJ2-3, with TRBD1 matching 8 bases. Germline V gene lookup returns CDR1 LNHDA and CDR2 SQIVND (reference sequence). The CDR3 covers 15 residues. V lost 7 bases to trimming and J lost 3 bases; unmatched junction nucleotides: 9. The CDR3 DNA reads TGTGCCAGTACCGATCCGGGACAGGCAACAGATACGCAGTATTTT. Encoded protein: CASTDPGQATDTQYF.

This clone was recorded a few times. The V gene is TRBV7-9, the J gene TRBJ2-2; 10 nucleotides match TRBD2. The CDR3 is 16 amino acids. J gave up 3 bases and V 5 bases, and 6 bases lay outside the gene matches. Germline CDR1 and CDR2: SEHNR and FQNEAQ (reference sequence). The CDR3 reads CASSLSGRSDTGELFF. In DNA, the CDR3 is TGTGCCAGCAGCCTTAGCGGGAGGTCGGACACCGGGGAGCTGTTTTTT.

The J gene is TRBJ2-2, the V gene TRBV2; either TRBD1 or TRBD2 may fit D (5 bases each). The CDR3 length is 16 residues. Trimming removed 4 bases from V and 1 base from J, with 13 bases in between. Germline V gene lookup returns CDR1 SNHLY and CDR2 FYNNEI. CDR3: CASSVEGSWNTGELFF. The CDR3 DNA reads TGTGCCAGCAGTGTTGAGGGGTCGTGGAACACCGGGGAGCTGTTTTTT.